The rows below give T cell receptor beta chains drawn from one sample of a study of cytomegalovirus exposure and HLA in healthy donors. Profiled with immunoSEQ multiplex PCR; TCRdb holds only in-frame clones, not every one. The sample has some 100,000 clones, roughly 83% seen once. Sequenced input: PBMCs. These receptors were collected from a female donor in good health and CMV-seropositive. CDR3s include the opening cysteine and the closing phenylalanine or tryptophan. A D gene is named only where the DNA matches it firmly. The listing skips clone size in some rows; elsewhere it reads once, few, many or a size class.

j_call clone_size d_call v_call cdr3_aa cdr3_nt
TRBJ1-1 - - TRBV6-1 CASSEAVFGLPAFF TGTGCCAGCAGTGAAGCGGTGTTTGGCCTTCCGGCTTTCTTT
TRBJ2-5 few TRBD1 TRBV5-4 CASSLDRGRETQYF TGTGCCAGCAGCTTGGACAGGGGGAGGGAGACCCAGTACTTC
TRBJ2-5 - - TRBV7-2 CASSLGRVETQYF TGTGCCAGCAGCTTAGGCAGGGTAGAGACCCAGTACTTC
TRBJ2-1 - TRBD1 TRBV23-1 CASSPPRGLNEQFF TGCGCCAGCAGTCCGCCAAGGGGGCTCAATGAGCAGTTCTTC
TRBJ2-3 - - TRBV5-1 CASSLAARGTDTQYF TGCGCCAGCAGCTTGGCCGCCCGGGGCACAGATACGCAGTATTTT
TRBJ2-2 - TRBD2 TRBV7-9 CASSPTWREGNTGELFF TGTGCCAGCAGCCCCACCTGGCGGGAGGGTAACACCGGGGAGCTGTTTTTT
TRBJ1-4 - - TRBV2 CASRTTVINEKLFF TGTGCCAGCAGAACCACAGTAATTAATGAAAAACTGTTTTTT
TRBJ2-2 - TRBD1 TRBV2 CASRQGAWTGELFF TGTGCCAGCAGACAGGGGGCTTGGACCGGGGAGCTGTTTTTT
TRBJ2-1 - - TRBV6-6 CASSGTYNEQFF TGTGCCAGCAGCGGTACCTACAATGAGCAGTTCTTC
TRBJ2-2 once TRBD1 TRBV7-7 CASSSSGTGFRELFF TGTGCCAGCAGCTCTTCCGGGACAGGGTTCCGGGAGCTGTTTTTT
TRBJ2-7 - TRBD1 TRBV18 CASSLGQGARQGEQYF TGTGCCAGCTCACTTGGACAGGGGGCCCGGCAGGGCGAGCAGTACTTC
TRBJ2-1 - TRBD1 TRBV10-3 CAISLDRRDEQFF TGTGCCATCAGCTTGGACAGGAGAGATGAGCAGTTCTTC
TRBJ2-3 once TRBD2 TRBV18 CASSPPGLAGSTDTQYF TGTGCCAGCTCACCTCCGGGACTAGCGGGGAGCACAGATACGCAGTATTTT
TRBJ1-1 - - TRBV28 CASSLGTHSLAEAFF TGTGCCAGCAGTTTGGGGACTCACTCACTCGCTGAAGCTTTCTTT
TRBJ2-1 - TRBD1 TRBV5-4 CASRGQGTNEQFF TGTGCCAGTAGGGGACAGGGGACAAATGAGCAGTTCTTC